This entry concerns a single TCR beta chain. Original methodology: Amplifying reference gene primers gave estimates of nucleated cell counts. This table comes from immunoSEQ multiplex PCR, and its TCRdb copy is limited to in-frame clones, with some not included. V, J and clone size reflect that table, while D and trimming were determined from the DNA. The sample has roughly 170,000 clones, 70% to 85% seen once; the top ten hold roughly 6.3%. The data derive from a study of blood T cell repertoires in COVID-19. Across the whole study: Samples representing acute and convalescent COVID-19 were sourced from the United States, Italy and Spain. In each case, the material was cDNA or gDNA derived from T cells, B-cell-depleted T cells, or PBMCs.

This sequence originates from a human donor in a cohort sampled during active COVID-19. The sample comprised peripheral blood.

CDR3 sequence: CASSSRDRGRDYGYTF. CDR3 coding DNA: TGCGCCAGCAGTTCCCGGGACAGGGGGCGGGACTATGGCTACACCTTC. The chain has TRBV5-1 and TRBJ1-2; 12 bases fit TRBD1. Germline trimming cut 5 bases from V and 3 bases from J; bases unmatched to any gene: 8. Germline V gene data show CDR1 as SGHRS and CDR2 as YFSETQ. The CDR3 is 16 residues long.